This T cell receptor beta chain comes out of a study of T cells in Graves' hyperthyroidism and ophthalmopathy. To note about this clonotype: Its antigen is still unknown.

Per the germline V gene, CDR1 is SGDLS and CDR2 is YYNGEE. With 0 bases removed from V and 11 bases from J, the gap between germline ends came to 8 bases. This CDR3 contains 12 residues. TCR beta CDR3 region amplification was performed from RNA transcripts. An initial round of RT-PCR targeting the TCR CDR3 relied on the HTBI primer set. Via MiXCR, TCRdb re-called the multiplex PCR reads, giving one row per CDR3 protein. The data hold hundreds of thousands of distinct CDR3 sequences, with 15% to 19% observed a single time. Study observations and caveats: In the blood, most expanded thyroid clonotypes above 0.001 appeared as well.

This chain connects TRBV9 to TRBJ2-2, with a possible D match to TRBD1 (5 bases). The receptor was derived from a woman aged 18-29 years with Graves' hyperthyroidism. The specimen sequenced was blood. CDR3: CASSVDGAELFF. DNA of the CDR3: TGTGCCAGCAGCGTAGATGGGGCAGAGCTGTTTTTT.